This entry describes one TCR beta chain. The CDR3 is 14 amino acids. CDR1 SGHNT and CDR2 YYREEE come from the germline V gene (reference sequence). The V end lost 0 bases, the J end lost 3 bases, and 10 bases lay between the germline ends. This sample is drawn from a study of cytomegalovirus exposure and HLA in healthy donors. Study overall: From about 200 million T cells, an earlier analysis saw 120 million or so unique TCR beta sequences.

The PCR had 60 Vbeta and 13 Jbeta primers. Method: immunoSEQ multiplex PCR; TCRdb's copy keeps in-frame clones and lacks some. The profile shows roughly 160,000 clones, 70% to 90% of them singletons. Material for sequencing was PBMCs. The chain has TRBV5-4 and TRBJ2-7, with D possibly matching TRBD1 (6 bases). The clonotype originates from a woman aged 25 to 39 in good health and CMV-seropositive. In nucleotides, the CDR3 is TGTGCCAGCAGCTTGGATGGACAGCTCTACGAGCAGTACTTC. As protein: CASSLDGQLYEQYF.